The 23 T cell receptor beta chains below were found in one sample sequenced in a study of blood T cell repertoires in COVID-19. Assay used: immunoSEQ multiplex PCR; TCRdb lists only in-frame clones, some missing. The sample contains under 150,000 clones, approximately 88% of which appear only once. The sample consisted of peripheral blood. Source of these receptors: a human donor in a cohort sampled during active COVID-19.

The DNA of the CDR3 is TGTGCCAGCAGCTCTGGTTCAGGGGGCCTTAATTCACCCCTCCACTTT. Its translation is CASSSGSGGLNSPLHF. The chain links TRBV7-6 to TRBJ1-6, with 8 bases identical to TRBD1. The V segment lost 4 bases and the J segment 6 bases; nucleotides outside the gene matches: 8. The CDR3 has 16 residues. The germline V gene has CDR1 SGHVS and CDR2 FNYEAQ.

The V call is TRBV27, the J call TRBJ2-7; 9 bases match TRBD1. The CDR3 sequence is 15 residues long. The germline V gene encodes CDR1 MNHEY and CDR2 SMNVEV (reference sequence). The V and J ends lost 4 bases and 6 bases, in that order; junction bases with no gene match: 10. The CDR3 DNA reads TGTGCCAGCAGTTCCGGCCTTACAGGGGGCTCCGAGCAGTACTTC. This encodes CASSSGLTGGSEQYF.

The chain uses TRBV2 and TRBJ1-2, with unresolved D. Germline assignment: CDR1 SNHLY and CDR2 FYNNEI. This CDR3 contains 14 residues. Trimming removed 3 bases from V and 4 bases from J, with 12 bases in between. The chain's CDR3 is CASSEWAPSYGYTF. The CDR3 region has the DNA TGTGCCAGCAGTGAGTGGGCCCCCTCCTATGGCTACACCTTC. The entire variable domain, with the rest obtained from reference TRBV2 and TRBJ1-2, is as follows: EPEVTQTPSHQVTQMGQEVILRCVPISNHLYFYWYRQILGQKVEFLVSFYNNEISEKSEIFDDQFSVERPDGSNFTLKIRSTKLEDSAMYFCASSEWAPSYGYTFGSGTRLTVV.

The V gene is TRBV6-5, the J gene TRBJ2-2; D gene ambiguous. This CDR3 comprises 13 residues. The germline V gene has CDR1 MNHEY and CDR2 SVGAGI. The V gene lost 6 bases and the J gene lost 5 bases, with 10 bases spanning the gap. The CDR3 protein is CASRLVLTGELFF. CDR3 sequence (DNA): TGTGCCAGCAGATTAGTGTTAACCGGGGAGCTGTTTTTT.

The V gene is TRBV7-9, the J gene TRBJ1-1; 9 nucleotides match TRBD1. This CDR3 region has 15 residues. The V gene's germline CDR1 is SEHNR and CDR2 FQNEAQ (reference sequence). V shed 0 bases, J shed 6 bases, and the junction held 5 bases outside the gene matches. The CDR3 is CASSLAGQGRAEAFF. CDR3 nucleotide sequence: TGTGCCAGCAGCTTAGCTGGACAGGGGAGAGCTGAAGCTTTCTTT. The variable domain in full, with the rest retrieved from reference TRBV7-9 and TRBJ1-1, is DTGVSQNPRHKITKRGQNVTFRCDPISEHNRLYWYRQTLGQGPEFLTYFQNEAQLEKSRLLSDRFSAERPKGSFSTLEIQRTEQGDSAMYLCASSLAGQGRAEAFFGQGTRLTVV.

The chain has TRBV15 and TRBJ1-6; 9 positions match TRBD1. The ends lost 2 bases at V and 7 bases at J; junction bases unmatched: 3. Germline values: CDR1 LNHNV, CDR2 YYDKDF (reference sequence). CDR3 length: 15 residues. The CDR3 nucleotides are TGTGCCACCAGCAGAACAGGGGGCAGCAATTCACCCCTCCACTTT. Its protein product is CATSRTGGSNSPLHF.

The table lists this clone with a count of one. This chain uses TRBV9 with TRBJ1-4, with a possible D match to TRBD1 (6 bases). Trimming cost V 4 bases and J 2 bases, with 12 bases left between them. This CDR3 has 15 residues. Per the germline V gene, CDR1 is SGDLS and CDR2 is YYNGEE. The CDR3 sequence is CASSPAGGTNEKLFF. As DNA, the CDR3 is TGTGCCAGCAGCCCTGCGGGGGGCACTAATGAAAAACTGTTTTTT.

CDR3 protein: CASSPNLLANYGYTF. The DNA for the CDR3 is TGTGCCAGCAGTCCCAATCTATTAGCTAACTATGGCTACACCTTC. This chain joins TRBV6-5 and TRBJ1-2, with D unclear. The CDR3 sequence is 15 residues long. V was cut by 5 bases and J by 0 bases, with 13 bases left in between. CDR1 is MNHEY and CDR2 is SVGAGI in the germline V gene.

This rearrangement joins TRBV5-6 to TRBJ1-1, with TRBD1 matching 8 bases. The CDR3 is 11 amino acids. V trimming: 4 bases; J trimming: 12 bases; junction bases outside the gene matches: 5. CDR1 SGHDT and CDR2 YYEEEE come from the germline V gene. CDR3 in amino acids: CASSVQGVPFF. Here the CDR3 DNA reads TGTGCCAGCAGCGTACAGGGGGTGCCTTTCTTT.

The chain joins TRBV6-1 to TRBJ2-1; D unresolved. CDR1 MNHNS and CDR2 SASEGT come from the germline V gene. V shed 1 base and J shed 0 bases, with 7 bases lying between them. The length of the CDR3 is 15 residues. In DNA, the CDR3 is TGTGCCAGCAGTGAAGATCTGAGCTCCTACAATGAGCAGTTCTTC. Its translation: CASSEDLSSYNEQFF.

Only a few counts were recorded for this clone. This sequence joins TRBV19 and TRBJ1-6; 7 bases are shared with TRBD1. Germline V gene sequence: CDR1 LNHDA, CDR2 SQIVND (reference sequence). The CDR3 is 14 amino acids. The J segment lost 7 bases and the V segment lost 5 bases, leaving 5 bases of the junction unmatched. CDR3 protein: CASSQQGPNSPLHF. The CDR3 DNA reads TGTGCCAGTAGTCAACAGGGGCCGAATTCACCCCTCCACTTT.

The table lists this clone with a count of one. The chain employs TRBV6-5 and TRBJ2-7; TRBD1 matches at 7 bases. The CDR3 sequence is 13 residues long. The trim removed 5 bases at V and 6 bases at J, leaving 7 bases unmatched. In germline, CDR1 is MNHEY, CDR2 SVGAGI. CDR3 bases: TGTGCCAGCAGTCTCCAAACAGGGGCCGAGCAGTACTTC. Translation: CASSLQTGAEQYF.

The chain has TRBV3-1 (or the pseudogene TRBV3-2) and TRBJ1-1; 7 bases line up with TRBD1. There are 17 residues in the CDR3. Germline CDR1 LGHDT, CDR2 YNNKEL (reference sequence). With V trimmed by 0 bases and J by 2 bases, 9 bases remained unmatched. This CDR3 is CASSQDRQGRVNTEAFF. As DNA, the CDR3 is TGTGCCAGCAGCCAAGATAGACAGGGACGGGTTAACACTGAAGCTTTCTTT.

This clone was found a few times. The rearrangement uses TRBV2 and TRBJ2-7, with D possibly TRBD2 on 5 matching bases. The CDR3 extends over 11 amino acids. Germline CDR1 reads SNHLY; CDR2 reads FYNNEI. Trimming left V 3 bases short and J 8 bases short, with 8 bases between. The CDR3 loop reads CASSESGKQYF. The CDR3 nucleotides are TGTGCCAGCAGTGAGAGCGGAAAGCAGTACTTC.

The chain is built from TRBV4-3 and TRBJ1-1; D gene ambiguous. Looked up from germline, CDR1 is LGHNA and CDR2 is YSLEER. The CDR3 covers 14 residues. The V end was cut by 0 bases, the J end by 6 bases, with 11 bases between. The CDR3 region has the DNA TGCGCCAGCAGCCAAGATTCCCGGTTTTCTGAAGCTTTCTTT. It translates to CASSQDSRFSEAFF.

The chain links TRBV2 to TRBJ2-7; 9 bases line up with TRBD1. This CDR3 is 14 amino acids long. V shed 5 bases, J shed 2 bases, and the junction held 4 bases outside the gene matches. In germline, CDR1 is SNHLY, CDR2 FYNNEI. CDR3: CASSTGTGPYEQYF. CDR3 DNA sequence: TGTGCCAGCAGTACCGGGACAGGGCCCTACGAGCAGTACTTC.

The chain uses TRBV6-6 and TRBJ2-3; D gene unclear. Germline CDR1 MNHNY, CDR2 SVGAGI (reference sequence). This CDR3 comprises 14 residues. V was trimmed by 0 bases and J by 2 bases, leaving 6 bases between them. The CDR3 loop is CASSYSDTTDTQYF. Written as DNA, the CDR3 is TGTGCCAGCAGTTACTCCGACACCACAGATACGCAGTATTTT.

The chain uses TRBV9 and TRBJ1-4; 8 bases are a match to TRBD1. In germline, CDR1 is SGDLS, CDR2 YYNGEE. The ends lost 4 bases at V and 8 bases at J; junction bases unmatched: 7. The CDR3 has 14 amino acids. In nucleotides, the CDR3 is TGTGCCAGCAGCCCAACAGGGGGGGAGGAAAAACTGTTTTTT. Its translation is CASSPTGGEEKLFF.

The V call is TRBV3-1 (or the pseudogene TRBV3-2), the J call TRBJ2-2; TRBD1 is a possible D gene (6 bases). CDR1 is LGHDT, CDR2 YNNKEL, per germline (reference sequence). CDR3 size: 16 residues. V lost 0 bases and J lost 5, with 13 bases in between. The CDR3 protein is CASSQDLMRGTGELFF. CDR3 in DNA: TGTGCCAGCAGCCAAGATCTGATGAGGGGGACCGGGGAGCTGTTTTTT.

This clone was counted a single time. The rearrangement links TRBV10-3 to TRBJ2-3; 14 nucleotides agree with TRBD2. Germline lookup yields CDR1 ENHRY and CDR2 SYGVKD. CDR3 size: 15 residues. V dropped 6 bases and J dropped 9; count of bases not matched to a gene: 8. CDR3 in amino acids: CAISSTSGGAETQYF. CDR3 nucleotide sequence: TGTGCCATCAGCTCGACTAGCGGGGGGGCGGAGACGCAGTATTTT.

The rearrangement joins TRBV29-1 to TRBJ2-5; 9 bases agree with TRBD1. J lost 4 bases, V lost 3 bases, and 6 bases had no gene match. Germline CDR1 and CDR2: SQVTM and ANQGSEA. There are 14 residues in the CDR3. CDR3 protein: CSVELQGALETQYF. For the CDR3, the DNA is TGCAGCGTTGAGCTACAGGGGGCTCTAGAGACCCAGTACTTC.

The rearrangement links TRBV18 to TRBJ1-1; no clear D gene. Per the germline V gene, CDR1 is KGHSH and CDR2 is LQKENI. This CDR3 is built from 13 residues. V lost 5 bases and J lost 4, with 11 bases in between. This CDR3 reads CASSGVRGTEAFF. DNA for the CDR3: TGTGCCAGCTCAGGAGTGCGGGGCACTGAAGCTTTCTTT.

The genes are TRBV5-8 and TRBJ1-1; D is undetermined. The CDR3 has 15 residues. Trimming pared 0 bases from V and 1 base from J, leaving 10 bases between. The germline V gene encodes CDR1 SGHTS and CDR2 YDEGEE. In nucleotides, the CDR3 is TGTGCCAGCAGCTTGGGTTGGGCGGGGAACACTGAAGCTTTCTTT. Amino acids: CASSLGWAGNTEAFF. Variable domain in full (rest from reference TRBV5-8 and TRBJ1-1): EAGVTQSPTHLIKTRGQQATLRCSPISGHTSVYWYQQALGLGLQFLLWYDEGEERNRGNFPPRFSGRQFPNYSSELNVNALELEDSALYLCASSLGWAGNTEAFFGQGTRLTVV.